A single TCR beta chain is shown here with its context. Its antigen is not identified. The assay was immunoSEQ multiplex PCR, and TCRdb's table has in-frame clones only and misses some. Here the sample spans about 350,000 clones, 88% being singletons. This sample stems from a study of Ad26.COV2.S vaccination and SARS-CoV-2 variants. Study summary: A participant enrolled in the COV1001 Ad26.COV2.S trial arm provided the sample.

General study findings and limits: In TCR breadth and depth analyses, total T cell responses may have been underestimated. Spike-specific TCR breadth was greater in vaccine than placebo recipients.

Sample treatment: around 19 received Ad26.COV2.S at low or high dose, single or two shots; about 5 received placebo; per-sample allocation not given. The samples were gathered on day 63 after the first injection of vaccine or placebo. The sample here was peripheral blood, taken in a trial of Ad26.COV2.S vaccine versus placebo. This clonotype was obtained from a person between 18 and 59 years old who received the Ad26.COV2.S COVID-19 vaccine or a placebo.

Written as DNA, the CDR3 is TGCGCCAGCAGGCAGTACAATGAGCAGTTCTTC. This translates into CASRQYNEQFF. The V and J genes are TRBV10-2 and TRBJ2-1, with D unresolved. Germline CDR1 and CDR2: WSHSY and SAAADI. The CDR3 has 11 residues. The germline V and J ends were trimmed by 6 bases and 4 bases, with 4 bases remaining between them.